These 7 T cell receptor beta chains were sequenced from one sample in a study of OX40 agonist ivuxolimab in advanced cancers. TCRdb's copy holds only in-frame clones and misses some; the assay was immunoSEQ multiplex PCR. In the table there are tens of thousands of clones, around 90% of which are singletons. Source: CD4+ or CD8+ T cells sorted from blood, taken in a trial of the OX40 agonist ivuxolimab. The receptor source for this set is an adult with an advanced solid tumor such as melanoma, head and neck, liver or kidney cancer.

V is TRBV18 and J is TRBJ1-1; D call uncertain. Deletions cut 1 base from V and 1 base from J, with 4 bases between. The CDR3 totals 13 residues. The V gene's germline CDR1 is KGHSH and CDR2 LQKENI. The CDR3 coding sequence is TGTGCCAGCTCACCACAGGGGAACACTGAAGCTTTCTTT. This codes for CASSPQGNTEAFF.

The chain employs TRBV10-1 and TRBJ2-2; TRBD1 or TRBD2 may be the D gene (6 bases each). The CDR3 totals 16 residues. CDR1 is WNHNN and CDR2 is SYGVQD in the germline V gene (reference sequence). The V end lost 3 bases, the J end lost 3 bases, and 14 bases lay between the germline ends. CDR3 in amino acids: CASSDQAGEDTGELFF. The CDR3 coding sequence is TGCGCCAGCAGTGATCAGGCAGGGGAGGACACCGGGGAGCTGTTTTTT.

In nucleotides, the CDR3 is TGTGCCAGCAGTCCCTACAGGCTACAGGGAAAAGAGACCCAGTACTTC. Translated, it gives CASSPYRLQGKETQYF. V and J are TRBV28 and TRBJ2-5; D may be TRBD1 (6 bases). Germline CDR1 MDHEN, CDR2 SYDVKM. Trimming removed 5 bases at V and 3 bases at J, with 19 bases between. The CDR3 spans 16 residues.

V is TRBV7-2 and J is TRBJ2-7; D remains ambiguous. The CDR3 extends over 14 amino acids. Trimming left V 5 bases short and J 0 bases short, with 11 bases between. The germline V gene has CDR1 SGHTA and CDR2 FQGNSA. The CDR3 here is CASSPRQLSYEQYF. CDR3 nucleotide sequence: TGTGCCAGCAGCCCCAGACAACTCTCCTACGAGCAGTACTTC.

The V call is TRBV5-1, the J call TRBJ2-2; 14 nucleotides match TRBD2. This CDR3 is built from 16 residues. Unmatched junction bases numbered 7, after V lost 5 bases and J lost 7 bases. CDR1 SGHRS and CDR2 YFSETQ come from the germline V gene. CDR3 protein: CASSPGTSGGIGELFF. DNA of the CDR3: TGCGCCAGCAGTCCGGGGACTAGCGGGGGTATCGGGGAGCTGTTTTTT. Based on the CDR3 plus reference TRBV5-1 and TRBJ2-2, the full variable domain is KAGVTQTPRYLIKTRGQQVTLSCSPISGHRSVSWYQQTPGQGLQFLFEYFSETQRNKGNFPGRFSGRQFSNSRSEMNVSTLELGDSALYLCASSPGTSGGIGELFFGEGSRLTVL.

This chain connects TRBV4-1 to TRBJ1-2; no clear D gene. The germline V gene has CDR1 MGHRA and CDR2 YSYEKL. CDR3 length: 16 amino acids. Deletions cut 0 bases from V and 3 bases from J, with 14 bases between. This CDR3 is CASSQDHGVTYYGYTF. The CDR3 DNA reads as TGCGCCAGCAGCCAAGATCACGGGGTGACTTACTATGGCTACACCTTC.

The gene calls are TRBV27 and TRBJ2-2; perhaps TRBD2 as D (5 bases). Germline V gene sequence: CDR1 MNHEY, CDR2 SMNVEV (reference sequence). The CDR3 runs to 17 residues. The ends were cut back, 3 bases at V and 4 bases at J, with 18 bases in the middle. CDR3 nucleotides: TGTGCCAGCAGTTTGCTCTTTGTGGGAGTAGGCACCGGGGAGCTGTTTTTT. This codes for CASSLLFVGVGTGELFF.